The following is a TCR beta chain sequence with its context. It has no known antigen specificity. Within one base of it there is no much larger clone, and no base qualities were kept. The data were taken from a study of blood T cells in healthy people across ages (dated by TCRdb to about 2015). At the level of the whole study: Template switching captured roughly one uniquely barcoded TCR beta cDNA molecule per two T cells in model experiments. The study measured age-related changes in TCR beta repertoire diversity using deep sequencing normalized with unique cDNA molecular identifiers. The donors were divided into four age groups: young (average approximately 15 years), middle-aged (around 41), aged (around 67) and long-lived (82). To avoid experimental bias, donors of different ages were distributed randomly across sequencing lanes. Two additional independent replicas of 1 million unique cDNA reads from the same blood draw were analyzed for two donors (one aged 18 to 30 and one aged 80 or older). Broader findings and caveats from the paper: As age increased, observed TCR beta diversity per million T cells dropped in a roughly linear way, and a significant reduction was already evident by age roughly 40. Donor CMV infection status was unknown, potentially confounding age-related changes in expanded clonotypes. A strong correlation was found between observed TCR beta diversity and the percentage of naive T cells measured by flow cytometry. The long-lived group showed more naive CD4+ T cells, fewer expanded clones and increased TCR diversity than the aged group, suggesting age selection. Bulk unsorted PBMC profiling prevented conclusive comparison of naive and antigen-experienced compartments. Estimates of total diversity based on one million sequenced T cells were regarded as lower bounds and as underestimates.

Counted from cysteine to phenylalanine, this CDR3 has 17 amino acids. This entry keeps only the CDR3 DNA: 51 bases, framed from base 1. V lost 6 bases and J lost 0 bases; the stretch between them is 17 bases long. CDR1 MNHEY and CDR2 SVGEGT were looked up in the germline V gene. Libraries were constructed by 5' RACE. The sequencing machine was an Illumina HiSeq 2500. The second PCR ran for roughly 7 to 11 cycles and used a J-beta primer mix along with a sample-barcoded 5' primer. Each TCR beta cDNA molecule received a unique molecular identifier from a template-switch 5' adaptor carrying 12 random nucleotides. Each sample yielded at least 2.5 million CDR3-containing paired-end reads. First-strand cDNA synthesis was performed from all RNA using the Mint cDNA synthesis kit, with priming by a TRBC-specific oligonucleotide. Following uracil-DNA glycosylase treatment, a first 18-cycle PCR with universal primers M1SS and BC2_uni_R was performed on all cDNA. The source study handled its data this way. For normalization, 1 million high-quality reads were randomly selected from each sample, with every read carrying a distinct molecular identifier. Instead of being binned into consensus sequences, reads with shared molecular identifiers were discarded. MiTCR, set to a Q25 quality threshold and the strictest error-elimination algorithm, was used for CDR3 identification, clonotype clustering and error correction. A nonparametric unseen species model with Euler transformation was used to estimate lower-bound total TCR beta diversity. TCRdb cleaned the public reads at Q25 with fastp, built clones with MiXCR and kept in-frame beta chains. Under each unique CDR3 protein, matching rows form one entry showing the most common genes and DNA. The V and J calls come from TCRdb's annotation, not from the publication. Present in this sample are about 1.5 million distinct CDR3 sequences, roughly 43% of which were seen just once. The top ten clones comprise less than 5% of the sample.

Systemically healthy Caucasian individuals from Russia, 35 to 50 in total and aged about 6 to 95 years, were included as donors. Ten milliliters of peripheral blood were collected from each donor into EDTA-treated Vacutainer tubes. Ficoll-Paque density-gradient centrifugation was used to isolate PBMCs, with at least 6 million obtained per sample. Trizol reagent was used to extract total RNA from the PBMCs, yielding at least 5.5 micrograms per sample. For every donor, an aliquot of PBMCs went through flow cytometry to measure the percentages of naive CD45RAhigh/CD27high T cells. Sequenced input: blood. The sequence is built from TRBV6-2 or TRBV6-3 and TRBJ2-2; TRBD1 could be the D gene, as 6 bases match. The TCR sequence derives from a woman aged 18-29 years in good health. The CDR3 here reads CASRQTGTDSNTGELFF. The nucleotides read TGTGCCAGCAGGCAGACAGGCACAGACTCGAACACCGGGGAGCTGTTTTTT.